The sequence of this TCR beta chain was determined in a study of early T cells in non-severe SARS-CoV-2 infection (dated by TCRdb to the early 2020s). Regarding the research as a whole: TCR sequencing used bulk RNA from unsorted whole blood, so alpha and beta chains could not be paired.

Comments on this clonotype: Its specific antigen is unknown. No base quality information exists; no much larger clone differs at one position.

General study outcomes and caveats: VDJdb matching was skewed toward anti-spike CD8 responses, so virus-specific expansions were likely underestimated and private and CD4 specificities were missed.

Set within a cohort of healthcare workers in London, UK, this nested case-control study involved weekly PCR testing of nasopharyngeal swabs along with blood sampling. Healthcare workers were recruited during the week of the UK lockdown, between 23 and 31 March 2020, and followed weekly for up to 16 weeks. V is reduced by 0 bases and J by 0 bases, leaving a spacing of 10 bases between them. Including the terminal cysteine and phenylalanine, the CDR3 comprises 16 residues. Only CDR3 DNA is held: 48 bases, read in frame from base 1. CDR1 and CDR2, per the germline V gene, are SGHRS and YFSETQ. The library relied on 5' RACE. The data were produced on a NextSeq 500. Unique molecular identifiers were attached to individual cDNA molecules in the TCR library protocol so that sequencing error and PCR bias could be corrected. Both TCR alpha and beta chains were sequenced, and tight co-correlation was observed between alpha and beta sequence abundances in each sample. The source study handled its data this way. V gene, J gene and CDR3 annotation of TCR sequences was performed with Decombinator V4. TCRs were defined as expanded if a significant change between any two time points was detected under a Poisson model with p below 0.0001. Abundances of TCRs were expressed as counts per million after normalisation to the total number of TCRs sequenced in each sample. TRAV1-2 paired with TRAJ12, TRAJ20 or TRAJ33 defined MAIT TCRs, while TRAV10 paired with TRAJ18 defined iNKT TCRs. VDJdb, accessed on 1 November 2021, was searched for TCRs annotated for CMV, EBV and SARS-CoV-2, and TCRs annotated for more than one antigen were excluded. In TCRdb, the public reads were trimmed at Q25 with fastp and aligned with MiXCR, with productive beta chains retained. Entries are consolidated by CDR3 protein sequence, retaining the most common genes and DNA. TCRdb assigned the V and J calls; the authors' analysis was not used. The table for this sample lists 70,000 to 75,000 distinct CDR3 sequences; 12% of them were counted only once. The ten largest clones capture roughly 3.8% of the sample.

The receptor chain draws on TRBV5-1 and TRBJ2-1; no D segment can be confidently identified. Sequencing input: whole blood. The source of this sequence is an adult who was a healthcare worker with PCR-confirmed SARS-CoV-2 infection or an uninfected control (not recorded which). For the CDR3, the sequence is CASSLGSSSSYNEQFF. The DNA sequence follows: TGCGCCAGCAGCTTGGGATCGTCGAGCTCCTACAATGAGCAGTTCTTC.